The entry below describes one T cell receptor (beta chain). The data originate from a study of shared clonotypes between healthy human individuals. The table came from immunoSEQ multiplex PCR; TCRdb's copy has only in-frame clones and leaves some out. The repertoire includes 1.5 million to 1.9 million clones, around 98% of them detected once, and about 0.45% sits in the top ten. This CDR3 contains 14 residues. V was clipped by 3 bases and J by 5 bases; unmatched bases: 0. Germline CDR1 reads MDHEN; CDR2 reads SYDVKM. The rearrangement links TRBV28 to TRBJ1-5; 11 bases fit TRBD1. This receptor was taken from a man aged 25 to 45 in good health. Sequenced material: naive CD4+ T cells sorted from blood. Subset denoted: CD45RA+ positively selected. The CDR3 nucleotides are TGTGCCAGCAGTTTGGACAGGGGGCATCAGCCCCAGCATTTT. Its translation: CASSLDRGHQPQHF.